This is a list of T cell receptor beta chains from one sample in a study of T cells in Graves' hyperthyroidism and ophthalmopathy. Via MiXCR, TCRdb re-called the multiplex PCR reads, giving one row per CDR3 protein. The repertoire holds approximately 560,000 distinct CDR3 sequences, roughly 46% seen once, with just over 8% in the top ten. The specimen was peripheral blood or thyroid tissue (not recorded which). The receptors stem from a woman under 30 with Graves' hyperthyroidism. Both conserved end residues are part of each CDR3. A D gene is named only where the DNA matches it firmly. Clone size, where shown, is once, few, many, or a class for clones that have expanded.

cdr3_length	v_call	d_call	j_call	clone_size	cdr3_nt	cdr3_aa
12	TRBV20-1	-	TRBJ1-4	-	TGCAGTGCTAGAGGACAGGCGGAAAAACTGTTTTTT	CSARGQAEKLFF
14	TRBV27	-	TRBJ1-2	-	TGTGCCAGCAGTTTATCGGTGGAGGGGGATGGCTACACCTTC	CASSLSVEGDGYTF
13	TRBV7-6	-	TRBJ1-1	few	TGTGCCACCGCCAATACATTCAACACTGAAGCTTTCTTT	CATANTFNTEAFF
18	TRBV7-9	TRBD2	TRBJ2-7	-	TGTGCCAGCAACACAACCCTCCCTACTAGCGGGAGCTCCTACGAGCAGTACTTC	CASNTTLPTSGSSYEQYF
16	TRBV5-1	TRBD2	TRBJ2-5	-	TGCGCCAGCAGCTTGATACTAGCGGGGACGGAGGAGACCCAGTACTTC	CASSLILAGTEETQYF
11	TRBV29-1	-	TRBJ1-1	-	TGCAGAGATCGGCCAAACACTGAAGCTTTCTTT	CRDRPNTEAFF
13	TRBV20-1	-	TRBJ1-2	-	TGCAGTGCTACCCAGAGTTTTGTTATTGGCTACACCTTC	CSATQSFVIGYTF
16	TRBV7-2	TRBD2	TRBJ2-7	-	TGTGCCAGCAGCTTCGGGGGCGGGAGGACTGGCTACGAGCAGTACTTC	CASSFGGGRTGYEQYF
13	TRBV29-1	-	TRBJ2-7	-	TGCAGCGGGGTAAGCGGTGGCACCTACGAGCAGTACTTC	CSGVSGGTYEQYF
11	TRBV9	-	TRBJ1-3	-	TGTGCCAGCAGCGCGACTGATACCATATATTTT	CASSATDTIYF
15	TRBV7-2	TRBD2	TRBJ2-7	many	TGTGCCAGCAGCTGGACTAGCGGGAGGGCCTACGAGCAGTACTTC	CASSWTSGRAYEQYF
11	TRBV7-6	-	TRBJ2-3	few	TGTGCCAGCCCCAGCACAGATACGCAGTATTTT	CASPSTDTQYF
17	TRBV7-2	-	TRBJ2-7	-	TGTGCCAGCAGCTTAGACGGGCGGGGGCTCCAGAACTACGAGCAGTACTTC	CASSLDGRGLQNYEQYF
15	TRBV11-2	TRBD2	TRBJ2-7	-	TGTGCCAGCAGCCTATCTAGACTAGCCTCCTACGAGCAGTACTTC	CASSLSRLASYEQYF
8	TRBV7-6	-	TRBJ2-7	many	TGCCTCCCATCCGAGCAGTACTTC	CLPSEQYF
13	TRBV7-9	-	TRBJ2-7	-	TGTGCCAGCAGCGGAGGGGATTGGTACGAGCAGTACTTC	CASSGGDWYEQYF
8	TRBV10-3	TRBD1	TRBJ1-2	-	TGTGCCATCGGACAGGGTTCCTTC	CAIGQGSF
14	TRBV11-2	TRBD1	TRBJ1-2	many	TGTGCCAGCAGCTTAGTCAGGGGGGCGGATGGCTACACCTTC	CASSLVRGADGYTF
15	TRBV25-1	TRBD1	TRBJ2-2	many	TGTGCCAGCAGTGTACAGGGGGCTAGCACCGGGGAGCTGTTTTTT	CASSVQGASTGELFF
17	TRBV14	-	TRBJ2-6	-	TGTGCCAGCAGCCGTTCCACGGGGGCGGACGGGGCCAACGTCCTGACTTTC	CASSRSTGADGANVLTF
14	TRBV25-1	TRBD1	TRBJ1-4	-	TGTGCCAGCAGTTACGGGACAGGGTATGAAAAACTGTTTTTT	CASSYGTGYEKLFF
15	TRBV25-1	-	TRBJ1-1	many	TGTGCCAGCAGTGAATCTCAATACTTAACAGGGTGGGCTTTCTTT	CASSESQYLTGWAFF
15	TRBV5-1	-	TRBJ1-2	few	TGCGCCAGCAGCTTGGACGGACCCACTAACTATGGCTACACCTTC	CASSLDGPTNYGYTF
16	TRBV7-9	TRBD1	TRBJ1-2	-	TGTGCCAGCAGCCCCTCGGGACAGGGTTACGAGCATGGCTACACCTTC	CASSPSGQGYEHGYTF
15	TRBV5-1	TRBD1	TRBJ1-4	-	TGCGCCAGCAGCTTGACAGGGGGCTCAGGAGAAAAACTGTTTTTT	CASSLTGGSGEKLFF
15	TRBV24-1	TRBD2	TRBJ2-2	-	TGTGCCACCAATGGGGGAGGGCCGAACACCGGGGAGCTGTTTTTT	CATNGGGPNTGELFF
12	TRBV29-1	-	TRBJ1-5	-	TGCAGTTTAGGGCAGGGAAGGCAGCCCCAGCATTTT	CSLGQGRQPQHF
14	TRBV25-1	TRBD1	TRBJ1-2	few	TGTGCCAGCAGGGGGACAGGGGGCATCTATGGCTACACCTTC	CASRGTGGIYGYTF
15	TRBV7-2	TRBD2	TRBJ2-7	few	TGTGCCAGCAGCCCCTTAGCGGGAGGGCCCCACGAGCAGTACTTC	CASSPLAGGPHEQYF
13	TRBV2	-	TRBJ1-5	many	TGTGCCATCCGGGACGATCGCAATCAGCCCCAGCATTTT	CAIRDDRNQPQHF
15	TRBV14	TRBD1	TRBJ1-1	-	TGTGCCAGCAGCAAGACAGGGGATTCGAACACTGAAGCTTTCTTT	CASSKTGDSNTEAFF
12	TRBV7-9	TRBD1	TRBJ1-1	few	TGTGCCAGCAGCTACGGGACAGCTGAAGCTTTCTTT	CASSYGTAEAFF
15	TRBV2	-	TRBJ1-2	-	TGTGCCAGCAGCTTATCAACAGAACTTAACTATGGCTACACCTTC	CASSLSTELNYGYTF
14	TRBV29-1	-	TRBJ1-2	many	TGCAGCGCCGCAGGACGAAACCAGCACTATGGCTACACCTTC	CSAAGRNQHYGYTF
13	TRBV25-1	-	TRBJ1-6	few	TGTGCCAGCAGTGGGGGGGCGAATTCACCCCTCCACTTT	CASSGGANSPLHF
15	TRBV7-6	-	TRBJ2-2	few	TGTGCCAGCAGCTTCAAGGGGGGCAAGGCCGGGGAGCTGTTTTTT	CASSFKGGKAGELFF
13	TRBV12-3/TRBV12-4	-	TRBJ2-7	-	TGTGCCAGCAGTTCGGGACACGCTTACGAGCAGTACTTC	CASSSGHAYEQYF
15	TRBV2	TRBD1	TRBJ1-2	few	TGCGCCAGCAGCCAAGACCTCACAGGGGGCTATGGCTACACCTTC	CASSQDLTGGYGYTF
15	TRBV2	TRBD1	TRBJ2-7	few	TGTGCCAGCACCCAAACAGGACAGGGCTCTGGGGAGCAGTACTTC	CASTQTGQGSGEQYF
14	TRBV9	-	TRBJ1-5	-	TGTGCCAGCAGCCCCCGGGACGGACTATCGACCCAGCATTTT	CASSPRDGLSTQHF
12	TRBV25-1	-	TRBJ1-2	-	TGTGCCAGCAGTGATTCCGGGTTCGGCTACACCTTC	CASSDSGFGYTF
15	TRBV6-5	-	TRBJ2-7	-	TGTGCCAGCCGTTACGTCCCGCCCCACTCCTACGAGCAGTACTTC	CASRYVPPHSYEQYF
13	TRBV7-2	-	TRBJ1-2	many	TGTGCCAGCAGTGCAGGTCAGGTCTATGGCTACACCTTC	CASSAGQVYGYTF
15	TRBV7-2	-	TRBJ1-5	-	TGTGCCAGCAGCTTAGAAGGTTTTGGCGGGGAGCCCCAGCATTTT	CASSLEGFGGEPQHF
12	TRBV10-3	-	TRBJ1-4	once	TGTGCCATCAGTTCCCAGGGTGAAAAACTGTTTTTT	CAISSQGEKLFF
14	TRBV20-1	-	TRBJ2-7	-	TGCAGTGCTCGGTTCCCAGGGGGGTTCTACGAGCAGTACTTC	CSARFPGGFYEQYF
15	TRBV7-6	-	TRBJ2-2	few	TGTGCCAGCAGACAGCCGGGCGATCGTGTCGGGGAGCTGTTTTTT	CASRQPGDRVGELFF